This T cell receptor (beta chain) was sequenced during a study of beta chain features in type 1 diabetes (dated by TCRdb to 2016 to 2018). Context from the whole study: Patients and healthy donors did not differ in mean age, gender distribution, total cell number or subset yield. A total of over 90,000,000 sorted cells were examined across all samples, and a strong correlation was observed between cell number per subset and RNA yield. In the study, TCRB repertoires of sorted circulating CD4+ T cell subsets from recently diagnosed type 1 diabetes patients were compared with those of matched healthy donors. Naive and central memory subsets were obtained from all 30 or so donors, but regulatory and stem cell-like memory subsets were isolated from only 8 patients and roughly 8 healthy donors. The paper's findings and limits, for the study overall: Shorter templates might have been favored by PCR, but patient and control samples were amplified and corrected together, so both groups would have been affected equally by any skew. The naive, central memory and regulatory TCRB repertoires appeared to resemble one another more closely among patients than among healthy donors. Type 1 diabetes patients showed a moderate but significant shortening of TCRB CDR3 length in all four CD4+ subsets. Patients with type 1 diabetes made fewer insertions and deleted more nucleotides at VDJ recombination sites, implying thymic rearrangement abnormalities. Because small numbers of individuals were included in the HLA sub-analyses, any influence of HLA type on TCRB rearrangement was left unresolved. Because cDNA rather than genomic DNA was sequenced, highly expressing activated cells could have been over-represented, although no difference in activation and CD3 levels was found between groups.

The High Capacity cDNA Reverse Transcription Kit was used to reverse transcribe all of the isolated RNA, meaning that expressed TCRB transcripts were what got sequenced. Deep immunoSEQ sequencing was applied to naive, central memory and regulatory T cell samples, giving an average of about 3.7 million total reads per sample. Sorted cells were lysed in RLT buffer, and RNA was extracted using DNase-treated RNeasy Micro or Mini kits according to cell number. Each cell subset was processed on its own to prevent cross-contamination, while patient and healthy donor samples were processed together. The immunoSEQ multiplex PCR was used to amplify TCRB sequences from cDNA, yielding 87-bp fragments that span the CDR3 region. Amplicons were sequenced on the Illumina HiSeq platform. The study's own analysis went as follows. PCR bias was computationally corrected using synthetic template baselines, reads within Hamming distance 2 were collapsed, and singletons that could not be merged were discarded. By aligning reads against IMGT, V, D and J genes, CDR3 length, and insertions or deletions at six rearrangement sites were assigned. Within each subset, clonotype counts were normalized to sorted cell number, after which true diversity and Gini coefficients were computed with the tcR R package. The overlap coefficient, calculated on TCRB nucleotide sequences, was used to quantify repertoire sharing. TCRdb re-hosts the immuneACCESS table, in-frame sequences only. Its copies lack some clones; in the studies checked, an unresolved V gene accounts for under half of them, and the cause for the rest is not known. V, J and clone size were drawn from that table, and D and trimming were deduced from the DNA. This sample comprises fewer than 400,000 clones, about a tenth of them detected only once. In total, the top ten clones hold approximately 1% of the sample.

Sequences SNHLY (CDR1) and FYNNEI (CDR2) are obtained from the germline V gene. V drops 3 bases and J drops 1 base, leaving 21 bases in between. CDR3 length: 18 amino acids, cysteine to phenylalanine. The only DNA kept is the CDR3, 54 bases in frame from the first base. With respect to this clone: Its antigen is still unknown. Within one base of it there is no much larger clone, and no base qualities were kept.

Each donor gave one peripheral blood draw, averaging roughly 100 mL, which was collected into heparinised tubes. Using a panel that included CD45RO, CCR7, CD25, CD127, CD95 and CD27, naive, central memory, regulatory and stem cell-like memory CD4+ T cells were sorted on a BD FACSAria II. Every sorted population had a purity above 95%. Right away, PBMCs were isolated by Lymphoprep density gradient centrifugation and were stained directly, with no culture step. So that batch effects would be minimized, each experiment stained and sorted samples in pairs, pairing one healthy donor with one patient. The TCR sequence derives from a man aged 25-40 years with type 1 diabetes. Sample: central memory CD4+ T cells from blood. The chain couples TRBV2 to TRBJ2-5; the D gene is perhaps TRBD1, on 7 matching bases. The DNA reads as follows: TGTGCCAGCAGTGAGGGGGGTTCGCAGACAGGGTCCCAAGAGACCCAGTACTTC. It translates as CASSEGGSQTGSQETQYF.